Listed below are T cell receptor beta chains from one sample, sequenced in a study of blood T cells in healthy people across ages. TCRdb called the 5' RACE reads again in MiXCR, with one record for every CDR3 protein. The sample consists of 1.5 million to 1.8 million distinct CDR3 sequences, approximately 39% of them appearing once. The sample was blood. The receptors originated from a woman between 18 and 30 years old in good health. Each CDR3 is given with its conserved first and last residue. The order of the fields is CDR3 length, D gene, clone size, J gene, V gene, CDR3 DNA, CDR3 protein. The D gene is left open where the match is weak. Size is stated for part of the rows, as once, few or many counts, or as a class when the clone is expanded.

len: 14; d_gene: -; abundance: -; j_gene: TRBJ1-5; v_gene: TRBV2; CDR3nt: TGTGCCAGCAGTGAAGAGAGGTCCTATCAGCCCCAGCATTTT; CDR3aa: CASSEERSYQPQHF
len: 14; d_gene: TRBD1; abundance: -; j_gene: TRBJ2-1; v_gene: TRBV5-1; CDR3nt: TGCGCCAGCAGCAAGGGACAGGGGAAGTACGAGCAGTTCTTC; CDR3aa: CASSKGQGKYEQFF
len: 15; d_gene: -; abundance: -; j_gene: TRBJ1-4; v_gene: TRBV20-1; CDR3nt: TGCAGTGCTAAGGGGGGCGGAGGCAGCCTGGAAAAACTGTTTTTT; CDR3aa: CSAKGGGGSLEKLFF
len: 14; d_gene: -; abundance: few; j_gene: TRBJ1-1; v_gene: TRBV7-9; CDR3nt: TGTGCCAGCAGCTTAATCAGACCGAACACTGAAGCTTTCTTT; CDR3aa: CASSLIRPNTEAFF
len: 15; d_gene: TRBD1; abundance: -; j_gene: TRBJ1-2; v_gene: TRBV28; CDR3nt: TGTGCCAGCAGTTCGGGGACAGGGCATAACTATGGCTACACCTTC; CDR3aa: CASSSGTGHNYGYTF
len: 12; d_gene: TRBD1; abundance: few; j_gene: TRBJ2-5; v_gene: TRBV7-2; CDR3nt: TGTGCCAGCAGCAGGGGGCCCGAGGCCCAGTACTTC; CDR3aa: CASSRGPEAQYF
len: 15; d_gene: -; abundance: few; j_gene: TRBJ2-1; v_gene: TRBV12-3/TRBV12-4; CDR3nt: TGTGCCAGCAGTTTAGAAGGACTCGTTATAAATGAGCAGTTCTTC; CDR3aa: CASSLEGLVINEQFF
len: 15; d_gene: TRBD2; abundance: -; j_gene: TRBJ2-1; v_gene: TRBV3-1; CDR3nt: TGTGCCAGCAGCCAAGGGGGACTAGCGGAAAATGAGCAGTTCTTC; CDR3aa: CASSQGGLAENEQFF
len: 16; d_gene: TRBD1; abundance: -; j_gene: TRBJ2-1; v_gene: TRBV6-2/TRBV6-3; CDR3nt: TGTGCCAGCAGACGCAACCGGGACAGGGGATACAGTGAGCAGTTCTTC; CDR3aa: CASRRNRDRGYSEQFF
len: 14; d_gene: -; abundance: -; j_gene: TRBJ1-1; v_gene: TRBV2; CDR3nt: TGTGCCAGCAGTGTTTGGCAGGGTGATACTGAAGCTTTCTTT; CDR3aa: CASSVWQGDTEAFF
len: 14; d_gene: -; abundance: -; j_gene: TRBJ2-7; v_gene: TRBV4-1; CDR3nt: TGCGCCAGCAGCCAAGTACAGGGCTACAATGAGCAGTACTTC; CDR3aa: CASSQVQGYNEQYF
len: 16; d_gene: TRBD1; abundance: -; j_gene: TRBJ1-1; v_gene: TRBV7-9; CDR3nt: TGTGCCAGCAGCTTAAATTTTGCGGACAGGGGGGGAGAAGCTTTCTTT; CDR3aa: CASSLNFADRGGEAFF
len: 12; d_gene: -; abundance: few; j_gene: TRBJ1-2; v_gene: TRBV7-6; CDR3nt: TGTGCCAGCAGCTTAGCCAGGGGAAGCTACACCTTC; CDR3aa: CASSLARGSYTF
len: 15; d_gene: -; abundance: -; j_gene: TRBJ1-5; v_gene: TRBV27; CDR3nt: TGTGCCAGCAGTTTAAACTACAGCCCGCTCCAGCCCCAGCATTTT; CDR3aa: CASSLNYSPLQPQHF
len: 15; d_gene: TRBD2; abundance: -; j_gene: TRBJ2-1; v_gene: TRBV27; CDR3nt: TGTGCCAGCAGTCTTTCAGCGGGAGGCCTAAATGAGCAGTTCTTC; CDR3aa: CASSLSAGGLNEQFF
len: 14; d_gene: TRBD1; abundance: -; j_gene: TRBJ2-1; v_gene: TRBV7-9; CDR3nt: TGTGCCAGCAGCGAAACCGGGACAGATTCATTGCAGTTCTTC; CDR3aa: CASSETGTDSLQFF
len: 16; d_gene: TRBD2; abundance: -; j_gene: TRBJ2-4; v_gene: TRBV6-2/TRBV6-3; CDR3nt: TGTGCCAGCACTACAGAGCGGGAGTGGAACAAAAACATTCAGTACTTC; CDR3aa: CASTTEREWNKNIQYF
len: 13; d_gene: -; abundance: few; j_gene: TRBJ2-1; v_gene: TRBV2; CDR3nt: TGTGCCAGTCAGACGGGGTTGTACAATGAGCAGTTCTTC; CDR3aa: CASQTGLYNEQFF
len: 15; d_gene: TRBD1; abundance: few; j_gene: TRBJ1-1; v_gene: TRBV7-2; CDR3nt: TGTGCCAGCAGCCATGGACAGGGATGGAGCACTGAAGCTTTCTTT; CDR3aa: CASSHGQGWSTEAFF
len: 15; d_gene: TRBD2; abundance: few; j_gene: TRBJ2-3; v_gene: TRBV3-1; CDR3nt: TGTGCCAGCAGCCAAATAGGCTCAGCGGGGGATACGCAGTATTTT; CDR3aa: CASSQIGSAGDTQYF
len: 15; d_gene: TRBD1; abundance: few; j_gene: TRBJ2-3; v_gene: TRBV15; CDR3nt: TGTGCCACCAGCAGCGGGATGGACAGGCAGGAAACGCAGTATTTT; CDR3aa: CATSSGMDRQETQYF
len: 15; d_gene: TRBD1; abundance: -; j_gene: TRBJ2-7; v_gene: TRBV6-2/TRBV6-3; CDR3nt: TGTGCCAGCAGTTCGCCGGGACAGGGCTCCGACGAGCAGTACTTC; CDR3aa: CASSSPGQGSDEQYF
len: 16; d_gene: TRBD1; abundance: -; j_gene: TRBJ2-3; v_gene: TRBV12-5; CDR3nt: TGTGCTAGTGGTTTGGTACTTGGACAGGAGTCTGGGACGCAGTATTTT; CDR3aa: CASGLVLGQESGTQYF
len: 11; d_gene: -; abundance: -; j_gene: TRBJ1-1; v_gene: TRBV29-1; CDR3nt: TGCAGCGGTCATATGCAAACTGAAGCTTTCTTT; CDR3aa: CSGHMQTEAFF
len: 14; d_gene: -; abundance: -; j_gene: TRBJ1-5; v_gene: TRBV27; CDR3nt: -; CDR3aa: CASILGGSNQPQHF
len: 15; d_gene: TRBD1; abundance: -; j_gene: TRBJ1-6; v_gene: TRBV28; CDR3nt: TGTGCCAGCAGGTCCCGGACAGGGAGATATTCACCCCTCCACTTT; CDR3aa: CASRSRTGRYSPLHF
len: 15; d_gene: -; abundance: few; j_gene: TRBJ2-7; v_gene: TRBV7-2; CDR3nt: TGTGCCAGCAGCTTATTCGGGACACTAACCTACGAGCAGTACTTC; CDR3aa: CASSLFGTLTYEQYF
len: 15; d_gene: TRBD1; abundance: few; j_gene: TRBJ1-1; v_gene: TRBV12-5; CDR3nt: TGTGCTAGTGGTCTCTGGACAGGGGGCAACACTGAAGCTTTCTTT; CDR3aa: CASGLWTGGNTEAFF
len: 16; d_gene: -; abundance: few; j_gene: TRBJ1-1; v_gene: TRBV27; CDR3nt: TGTGCCAGCAGTTTCCGGCGGGGCAGGGGAGACACTGAAGCTTTCTTT; CDR3aa: CASSFRRGRGDTEAFF
len: 13; d_gene: -; abundance: -; j_gene: TRBJ2-1; v_gene: TRBV9; CDR3nt: TGTGCCAGCAGCGTAGTGAGCGGCTATGAGCAGTTCTTC; CDR3aa: CASSVVSGYEQFF
len: 12; d_gene: -; abundance: -; j_gene: TRBJ2-7; v_gene: TRBV21-1; CDR3nt: TGTGCCAGCACCTTTTGCCCTTATGAGCAGTACTTC; CDR3aa: CASTFCPYEQYF
len: 14; d_gene: -; abundance: -; j_gene: TRBJ2-7; v_gene: TRBV7-9; CDR3nt: TGTGCCAGCAGCTTTGTGGACAGCACTATCCAACCGTACTTC; CDR3aa: CASSFVDSTIQPYF
len: 15; d_gene: -; abundance: -; j_gene: TRBJ2-3; v_gene: TRBV13; CDR3nt: TGTGCCAGCAGCGTAAGTTCTTGGGTCCTGAGGGCGCAGTATTTT; CDR3aa: CASSVSSWVLRAQYF
len: 13; d_gene: -; abundance: few; j_gene: TRBJ1-5; v_gene: TRBV19; CDR3nt: TGTGCCAGTAGTCCGATTATTAATCAGCCCCAGCATTTT; CDR3aa: CASSPIINQPQHF
len: 14; d_gene: -; abundance: -; j_gene: TRBJ1-4; v_gene: TRBV12-3/TRBV12-4; CDR3nt: TGTGCCAGCAGTCAGGGGATGGAGATTGAAAAACTGTTTTTT; CDR3aa: CASSQGMEIEKLFF
len: 20; d_gene: TRBD1; abundance: -; j_gene: TRBJ1-5; v_gene: TRBV4-3; CDR3nt: TGCGCCAGCAATCAGGACGATTTCATGGACAGGTTAGAGGGCAATCAGCCCCAGCATTTT; CDR3aa: CASNQDDFMDRLEGNQPQHF
len: 14; d_gene: TRBD1; abundance: -; j_gene: TRBJ1-4; v_gene: TRBV27; CDR3nt: TGTGCCAGCAGTACCTGGGACAGGGATGAAAAACTGTTTTTT; CDR3aa: CASSTWDRDEKLFF
len: 16; d_gene: TRBD2; abundance: -; j_gene: TRBJ2-7; v_gene: TRBV14; CDR3nt: TGTGCCAGCAGCCACTGGACTAGCGGGAGGGCCAACGAGCAGTACTTC; CDR3aa: CASSHWTSGRANEQYF
len: 13; d_gene: -; abundance: -; j_gene: TRBJ1-1; v_gene: TRBV6-5; CDR3nt: TGTGCCAGCAGTTACTTAGCGAACACTGAAGCTTTCTTT; CDR3aa: CASSYLANTEAFF
len: 15; d_gene: TRBD1; abundance: -; j_gene: TRBJ1-4; v_gene: TRBV6-2/TRBV6-3; CDR3nt: TGTGCCAGCAGAAAACCGGGACAGGTTAATGGAAAACTGTTTTTT; CDR3aa: CASRKPGQVNGKLFF
len: 17; d_gene: -; abundance: -; j_gene: TRBJ2-2; v_gene: TRBV7-8; CDR3nt: TGTGCCAGCAGCTTAGACCCGGGGAAACAGAAAACCGGGGAGCTGTTTTTT; CDR3aa: CASSLDPGKQKTGELFF
len: 12; d_gene: TRBD1; abundance: few; j_gene: TRBJ1-2; v_gene: TRBV30; CDR3nt: TGTGCCTACGACAGGGACGCCTATGGCTACACCTTC; CDR3aa: CAYDRDAYGYTF
len: 12; d_gene: -; abundance: -; j_gene: TRBJ1-1; v_gene: TRBV7-2; CDR3nt: TGTGCCAGCAGCTTAGTTCGAGGGAGAGCTTTCTTT; CDR3aa: CASSLVRGRAFF
len: 14; d_gene: -; abundance: -; j_gene: TRBJ1-5; v_gene: TRBV28; CDR3nt: TGTGCCAGCGGGATAAACAGGGTAGAGCAGCCCCAGCATTTT; CDR3aa: CASGINRVEQPQHF
len: 15; d_gene: -; abundance: few; j_gene: TRBJ1-5; v_gene: TRBV24-1; CDR3nt: TGTGCCACCAGTGATTCCCGCAGCCCAAATCAGCCCCAGCATTTT; CDR3aa: CATSDSRSPNQPQHF
len: 13; d_gene: -; abundance: few; j_gene: TRBJ1-2; v_gene: TRBV12-3/TRBV12-4; CDR3nt: TGTGCCAGCAGTGACGGATACAGCTATGGCTACACCTTC; CDR3aa: CASSDGYSYGYTF
len: 17; d_gene: TRBD2; abundance: few; j_gene: TRBJ2-7; v_gene: TRBV12-3/TRBV12-4; CDR3nt: TGTGCCAGCAGTGCCCGGGTGCGCAGCGGGAGCTCCTACGAGCAGTACTTC; CDR3aa: CASSARVRSGSSYEQYF
len: 11; d_gene: -; abundance: -; j_gene: TRBJ2-7; v_gene: TRBV30; CDR3nt: TGTGCCTGTACGGAGCGCTACGAGCAGTACTTC; CDR3aa: CACTERYEQYF
len: 16; d_gene: TRBD1; abundance: few; j_gene: TRBJ2-5; v_gene: TRBV12-3/TRBV12-4; CDR3nt: TGTGCCAGCAGTCTGTTACAGGGGACGGTCGGAGAGACCCAGTACTTC; CDR3aa: CASSLLQGTVGETQYF
len: 17; d_gene: -; abundance: -; j_gene: TRBJ1-6; v_gene: TRBV6-1; CDR3nt: TGTGCCAGCAGCCCCGGACTTACGAGCTCCTATAATTCACCCCTCCACTTT; CDR3aa: CASSPGLTSSYNSPLHF
len: 15; d_gene: TRBD2; abundance: -; j_gene: TRBJ2-7; v_gene: TRBV5-1; CDR3nt: TGCGCCAGCAGCTTACGAGGGGAGGGGTCCTACGAGCAGTACTTC; CDR3aa: CASSLRGEGSYEQYF
len: 16; d_gene: TRBD1; abundance: -; j_gene: TRBJ1-2; v_gene: TRBV16; CDR3nt: TGTGCCAGCAGCCAATTCTCCGGCAGGGGGCGCGAAGGCTACACCTTC; CDR3aa: CASSQFSGRGREGYTF
len: 12; d_gene: -; abundance: -; j_gene: TRBJ2-4; v_gene: TRBV20-1; CDR3nt: TGCAGTGCTAGGCAGCCTAAAAACATTCAGTACTTC; CDR3aa: CSARQPKNIQYF
len: 13; d_gene: -; abundance: few; j_gene: TRBJ2-1; v_gene: TRBV7-9; CDR3nt: TGTGCCAGCAGCGTAGAGACAGATAAGGAGCAGTTCTTC; CDR3aa: CASSVETDKEQFF